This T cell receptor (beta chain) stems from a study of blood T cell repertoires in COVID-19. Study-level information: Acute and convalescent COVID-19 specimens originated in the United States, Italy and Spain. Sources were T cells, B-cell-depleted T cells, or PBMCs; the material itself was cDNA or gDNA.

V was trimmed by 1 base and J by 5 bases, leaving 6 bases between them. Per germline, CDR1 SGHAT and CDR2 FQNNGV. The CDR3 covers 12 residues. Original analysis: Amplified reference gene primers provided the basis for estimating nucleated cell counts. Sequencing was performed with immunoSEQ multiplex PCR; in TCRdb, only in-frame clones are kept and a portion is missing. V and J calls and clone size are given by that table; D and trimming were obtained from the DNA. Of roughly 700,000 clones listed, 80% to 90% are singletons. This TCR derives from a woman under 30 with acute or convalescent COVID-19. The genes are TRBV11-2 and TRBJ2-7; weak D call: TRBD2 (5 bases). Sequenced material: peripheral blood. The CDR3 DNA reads TGTGCCAGCAGCTTAGTCGGGGACGAGCAGTACTTC. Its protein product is CASSLVGDEQYF.